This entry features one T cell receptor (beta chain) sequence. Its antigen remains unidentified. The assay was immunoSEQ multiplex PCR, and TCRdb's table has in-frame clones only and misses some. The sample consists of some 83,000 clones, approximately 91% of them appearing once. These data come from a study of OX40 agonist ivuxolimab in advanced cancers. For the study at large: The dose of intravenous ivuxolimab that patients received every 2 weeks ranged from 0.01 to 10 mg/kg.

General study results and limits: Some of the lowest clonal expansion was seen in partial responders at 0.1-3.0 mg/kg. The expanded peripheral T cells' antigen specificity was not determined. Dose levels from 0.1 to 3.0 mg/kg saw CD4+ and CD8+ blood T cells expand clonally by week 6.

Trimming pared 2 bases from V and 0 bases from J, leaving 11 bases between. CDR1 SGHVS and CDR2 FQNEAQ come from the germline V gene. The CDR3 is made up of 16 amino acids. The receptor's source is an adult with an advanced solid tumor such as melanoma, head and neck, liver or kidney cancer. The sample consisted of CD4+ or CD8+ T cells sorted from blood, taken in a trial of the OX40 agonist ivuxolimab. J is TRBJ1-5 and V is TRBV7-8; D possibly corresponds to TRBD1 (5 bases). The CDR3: CASSLLGGNSNQPQHF. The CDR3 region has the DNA TGTGCCAGCAGCTTATTGGGGGGGAATAGCAATCAGCCCCAGCATTTT.